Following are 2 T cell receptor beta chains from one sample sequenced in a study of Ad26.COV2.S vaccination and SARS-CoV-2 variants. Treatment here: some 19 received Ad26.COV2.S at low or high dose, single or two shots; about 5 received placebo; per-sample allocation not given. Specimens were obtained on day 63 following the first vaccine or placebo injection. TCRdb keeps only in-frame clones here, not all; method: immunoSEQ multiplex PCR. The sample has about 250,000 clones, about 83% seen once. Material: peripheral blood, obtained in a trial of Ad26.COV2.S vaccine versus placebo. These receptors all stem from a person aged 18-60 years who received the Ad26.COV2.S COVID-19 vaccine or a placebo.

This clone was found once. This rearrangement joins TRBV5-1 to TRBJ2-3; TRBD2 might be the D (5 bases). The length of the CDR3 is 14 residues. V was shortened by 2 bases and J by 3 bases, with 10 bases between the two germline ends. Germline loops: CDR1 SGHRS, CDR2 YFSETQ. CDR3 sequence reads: CASSLGLTTDTQYF. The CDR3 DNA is TGCGCCAGCAGCTTAGGACTGACGACAGATACGCAGTATTTT.

CDR3 bases: TGTGCCAGTAGTAGCTTGGGGCGATCTGGAAACACCATATATTTT. Translating gives CASSSLGRSGNTIYF. The chain uses TRBV19 and TRBJ1-3; possibly TRBD1 for D (5 bases). V shed 4 bases and J shed 1 base, with 11 bases lying between them. Germline CDR1 reads LNHDA; CDR2 reads SQIVND (reference sequence). The CDR3 spans 15 residues.